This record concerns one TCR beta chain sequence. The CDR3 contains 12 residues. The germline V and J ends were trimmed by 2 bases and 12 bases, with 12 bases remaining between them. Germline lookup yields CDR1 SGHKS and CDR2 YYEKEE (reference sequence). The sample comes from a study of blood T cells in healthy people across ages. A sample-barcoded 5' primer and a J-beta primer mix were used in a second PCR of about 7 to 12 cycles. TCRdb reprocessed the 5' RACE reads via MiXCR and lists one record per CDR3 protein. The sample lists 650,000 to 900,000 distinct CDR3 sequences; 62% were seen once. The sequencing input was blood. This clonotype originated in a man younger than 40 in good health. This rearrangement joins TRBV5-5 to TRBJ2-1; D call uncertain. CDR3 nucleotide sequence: TGTGCCAGCAGCTTTTCTGGCGGTCTGCAGTTCTTC. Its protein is CASSFSGGLQFF.